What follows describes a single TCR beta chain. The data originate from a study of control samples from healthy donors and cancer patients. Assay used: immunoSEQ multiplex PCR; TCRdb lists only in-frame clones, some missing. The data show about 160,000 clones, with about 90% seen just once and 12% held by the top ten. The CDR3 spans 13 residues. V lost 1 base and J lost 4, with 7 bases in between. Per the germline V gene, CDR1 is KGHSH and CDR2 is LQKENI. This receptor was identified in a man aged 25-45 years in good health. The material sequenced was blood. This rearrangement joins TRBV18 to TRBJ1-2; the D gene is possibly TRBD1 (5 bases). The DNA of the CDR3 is TGTGCCAGCTCACCACGGGGCGGCTATGGCTACACCTTC. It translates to CASSPRGGYGYTF.